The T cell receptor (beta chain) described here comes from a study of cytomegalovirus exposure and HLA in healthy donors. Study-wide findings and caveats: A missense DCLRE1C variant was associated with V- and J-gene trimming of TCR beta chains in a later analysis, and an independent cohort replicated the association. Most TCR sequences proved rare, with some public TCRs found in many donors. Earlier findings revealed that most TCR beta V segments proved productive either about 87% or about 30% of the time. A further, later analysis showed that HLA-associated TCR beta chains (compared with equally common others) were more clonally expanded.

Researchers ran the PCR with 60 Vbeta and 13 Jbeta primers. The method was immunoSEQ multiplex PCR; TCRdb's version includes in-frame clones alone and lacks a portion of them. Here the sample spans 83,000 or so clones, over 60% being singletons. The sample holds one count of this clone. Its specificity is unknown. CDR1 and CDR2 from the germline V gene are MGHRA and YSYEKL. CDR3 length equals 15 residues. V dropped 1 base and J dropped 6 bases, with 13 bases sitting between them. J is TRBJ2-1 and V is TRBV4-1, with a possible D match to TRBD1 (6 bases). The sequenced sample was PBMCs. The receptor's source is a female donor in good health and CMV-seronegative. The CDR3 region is CASSQAPQGPNEQFF. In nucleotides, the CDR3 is TGCGCCAGCAGCCAAGCCCCACAGGGTCCCAATGAGCAGTTCTTC.